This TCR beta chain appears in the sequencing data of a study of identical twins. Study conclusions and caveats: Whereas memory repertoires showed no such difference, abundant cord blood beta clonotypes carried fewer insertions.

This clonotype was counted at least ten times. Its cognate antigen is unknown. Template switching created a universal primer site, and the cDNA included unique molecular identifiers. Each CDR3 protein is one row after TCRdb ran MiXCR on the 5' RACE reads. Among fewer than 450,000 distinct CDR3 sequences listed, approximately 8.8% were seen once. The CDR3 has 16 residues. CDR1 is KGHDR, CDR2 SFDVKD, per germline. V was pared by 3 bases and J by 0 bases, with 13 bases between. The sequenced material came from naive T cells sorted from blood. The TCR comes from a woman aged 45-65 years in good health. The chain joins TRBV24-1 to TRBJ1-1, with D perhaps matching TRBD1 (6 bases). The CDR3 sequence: CATSDTTRGLNTEAFF. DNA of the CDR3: TGTGCCACCAGTGATACAACCAGGGGATTGAACACTGAAGCTTTCTTT.